These T cell receptor beta chains were read from a single sample in a study of graft-versus-host responses after intestinal transplantation. Their recognized antigens are unknown. Only in-frame clones appear in the TCRdb table, and some are missing; sequencing was by immunoSEQ multiplex PCR. Here the sample spans over 100,000 clones, 90% to 95% being singletons. The sample was unstimulated CD4+ T cells sorted from spleen or lymph node cells, taken before intestinal transplant. The receptor source for this set is a human donor who received an intestinal transplant. The conserved cysteine and the conserved F or W are not part of the CDR3 here. The D gene is left open where the match is weak.

TRBV19	NA	TRBJ1-5	ASTTRGNQPQH
TRBV15	NA	TRBJ1-3	ATSRDSQVSGNTIY
TRBV5-1	NA	TRBJ1-2	ASSLVGALSYGYT
TRBV7-2	NA	TRBJ2-5	ASSSRVSETQY
TRBV10-3	TRBD2	TRBJ2-1	AISDLAGRNEQF
TRBV7-8	TRBD2	TRBJ2-7	ASSLLAGGGQY
TRBV14	NA	TRBJ2-5	ASSQTRGEIQY
TRBV5-1	NA	TRBJ2-7	ASSLSQDAWY
TRBV29-1	NA	TRBJ1-1	SVGGVLDGTEAF
TRBV28	NA	TRBJ1-2	ASSKNRRANYGYT
TRBV19	NA	TRBJ2-7	ASSTPGSGYEQY
TRBV27	NA	TRBJ2-3	ASSLVVGPDTQY
TRBV7-8	NA	TRBJ2-7	ASSLIGTRSYEQY
TRBV10-2	NA	TRBJ2-7	ASTGNLYEQY
TRBV28	NA	TRBJ1-2	ASSAVPQIYGYT
TRBV5-1	TRBD2	TRBJ2-3	ASSQKIPGTSGRDTQY
TRBV18	TRBD2	TRBJ2-7	ASSLWTSRSYEQY
TRBV18	NA	TRBJ2-7	ASSPPSLGGSHEQY
TRBV7-2	NA	TRBJ2-1	ASSLWFAASYNEQF
TRBV9	TRBD1	TRBJ2-2	ASSERDRSDGELF
TRBV7-9	NA	TRBJ2-7	ASSLGADSYEQY
TRBV27	NA	TRBJ1-5	ASSLWGSNQPQH